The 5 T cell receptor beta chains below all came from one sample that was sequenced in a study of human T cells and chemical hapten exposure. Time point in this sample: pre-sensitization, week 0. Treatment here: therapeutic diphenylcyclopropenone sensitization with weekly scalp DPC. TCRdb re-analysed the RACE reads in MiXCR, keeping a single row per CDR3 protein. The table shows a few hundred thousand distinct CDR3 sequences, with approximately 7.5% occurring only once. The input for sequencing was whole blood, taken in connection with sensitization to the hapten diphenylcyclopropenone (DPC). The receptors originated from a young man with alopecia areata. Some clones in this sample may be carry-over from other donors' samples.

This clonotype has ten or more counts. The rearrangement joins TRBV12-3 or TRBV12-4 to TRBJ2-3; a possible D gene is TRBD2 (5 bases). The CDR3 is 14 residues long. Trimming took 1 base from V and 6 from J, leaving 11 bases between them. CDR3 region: CASSLGLRGDTQYF. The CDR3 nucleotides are TGTGCCAGCAGTTTAGGGTTACGCGGGGATACGCAGTATTTT.

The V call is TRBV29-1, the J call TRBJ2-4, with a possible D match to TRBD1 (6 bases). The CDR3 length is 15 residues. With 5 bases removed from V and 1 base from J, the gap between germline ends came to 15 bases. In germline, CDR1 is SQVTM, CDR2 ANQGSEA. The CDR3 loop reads CSVRDTAWAKNIQYF. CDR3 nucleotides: TGCAGCGTTCGGGACACCGCCTGGGCCAAAAACATTCAGTACTTC.

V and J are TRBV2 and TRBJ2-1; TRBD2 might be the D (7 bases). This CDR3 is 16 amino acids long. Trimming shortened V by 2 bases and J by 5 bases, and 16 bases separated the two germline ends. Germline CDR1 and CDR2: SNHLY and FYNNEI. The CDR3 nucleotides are TGTGCCAGCAGTGAAAAGTGGCGGGGGCCAGACAATGAGCAGTTCTTC. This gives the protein CASSEKWRGPDNEQFF.

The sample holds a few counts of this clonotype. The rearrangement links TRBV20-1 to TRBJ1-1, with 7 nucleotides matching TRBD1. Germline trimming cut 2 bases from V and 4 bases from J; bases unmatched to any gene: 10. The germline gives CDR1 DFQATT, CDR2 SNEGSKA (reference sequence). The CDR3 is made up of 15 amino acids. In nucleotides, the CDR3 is TGCAGTGCTAGAAGGTCGACAGGGTTTCGCACTGAAGCTTTCTTT. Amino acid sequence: CSARRSTGFRTEAFF.

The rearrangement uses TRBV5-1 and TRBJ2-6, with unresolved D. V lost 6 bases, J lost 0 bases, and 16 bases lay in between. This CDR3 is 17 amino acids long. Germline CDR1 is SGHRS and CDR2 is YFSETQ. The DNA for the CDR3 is TGCGCCAGCACCCCCCACGCGACGGTCTCTGGGGCCAACGTCCTGACTTTC. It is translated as CASTPHATVSGANVLTF.